This TCR beta chain was recovered during a study of beta chain features in type 1 diabetes. Across the whole study: There were 95 million to 110 million sorted cells examined across all samples. Overall study findings and caveats: Sampled from patients, naive, central memory and Treg TCRB repertoires appeared more similar than those sampled from healthy donors. Overrepresentation of cells with high TCR expression could result from cDNA sequencing.

Germline V gene lookup returns CDR1 LGHNA and CDR2 YSLEER. The germline V and J ends were trimmed by 1 base and 8 bases, with 12 bases remaining between them. CDR3 size: 14 residues. The investigators reverse transcribed all of the isolated RNA, so they sequenced expressed TCRB transcripts. The table came from immunoSEQ multiplex PCR; TCRdb's copy has only in-frame clones and leaves some out. Seen here are tens of thousands of clones, over 50% observed once, and the top ten hold about 2.2%. Stem cell-like memory, regulatory, central memory and naive CD4+ cells were sorted via CD45RO/CCR7/CD25/CD127/CD95/CD27. On this clone itself: Its specificity is not known.

This receptor was identified in a woman younger than 30 in good health. The gene calls are TRBV4-3 and TRBJ1-5; D is unresolved. Sequencing used Tregs from blood. CDR3 residues: CASSQGSGIKPQHF. The CDR3 DNA follows: TGCGCCAGCAGCCAAGGCTCGGGAATCAAGCCCCAGCATTTT.